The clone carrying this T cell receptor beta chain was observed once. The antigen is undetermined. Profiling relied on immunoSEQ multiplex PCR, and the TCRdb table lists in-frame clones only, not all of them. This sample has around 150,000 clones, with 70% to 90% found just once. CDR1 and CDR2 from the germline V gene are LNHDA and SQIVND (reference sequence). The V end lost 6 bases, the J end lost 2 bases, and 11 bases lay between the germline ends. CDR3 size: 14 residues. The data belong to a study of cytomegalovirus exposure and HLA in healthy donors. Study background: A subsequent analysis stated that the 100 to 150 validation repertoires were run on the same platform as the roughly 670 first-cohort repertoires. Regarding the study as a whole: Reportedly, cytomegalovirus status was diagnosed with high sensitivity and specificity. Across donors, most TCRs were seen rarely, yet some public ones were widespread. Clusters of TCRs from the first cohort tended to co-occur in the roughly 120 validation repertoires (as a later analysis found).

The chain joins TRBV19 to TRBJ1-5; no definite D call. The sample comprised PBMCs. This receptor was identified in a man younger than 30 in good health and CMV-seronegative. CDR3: CASRVPRGNQPQHF. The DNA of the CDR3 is TGTGCCAGTAGGGTCCCAAGAGGCAATCAGCCCCAGCATTTT.